A single T cell receptor beta chain is shown here with its context. The antigen it recognizes is unknown. Nothing much larger sits one base from this clone, and base qualities are not available. Reading the germline V gene gives CDR1 MDHEN and CDR2 SYDVKM. Inclusive of the bounding cysteine and phenylalanine, the CDR3 is 15 residues long. Just CDR3 DNA is preserved here, 45 bases in frame from base 1. The junction shows trimming of 5 bases on V and 4 bases on J, plus 17 bases between the germline ends. Genomic DNA was isolated from the sorted cells so that the TCRbeta CDR3 region could be sequenced. The immunoSEQ Assay was used to sequence the TCRbeta CDR3 regions. This is the immuneACCESS table as TCRdb keeps it, with only in-frame sequences that have V and J called. A part of the clones is gone; compared with another copy, unresolved V genes explain less than half, and the rest is unexplained. The sample yields some 64,000 clones; approximately 90% were counted once. The biggest ten clones account for 0.67% of the sample.

The sample is drawn from a study of OX40 agonist ivuxolimab in advanced cancers. In terms of the full investigation: Ivuxolimab, which targeted the costimulatory receptor OX40 (CD134), was an agonistic, fully human IgG2 monoclonal antibody. Intravenous ivuxolimab was administered to patients every 2 weeks at six dose levels: 0.01, 0.1, 0.3, 1.5, 3 and 10 mg/kg. Of the roughly 50 dose-escalation patients, hepatocellular carcinoma was present in about 20, melanoma in about 15, renal cell carcinoma in 9 and head and neck cancer in 9. In the dose-escalation cohort, about four fifths of patients were male, and the mean age was 60 years with a range of about 23 to 79. Prior anti-PD-1, anti-PD-L1 or anti-CTLA-4 therapy was permitted, and 35% to 40% of dose-escalation patients had received checkpoint inhibitors. Partial responses occurred in three dose-escalation patients, of whom one had hepatocellular carcinoma and two had cutaneous melanoma. Peripheral TCRbeta sequencing was intended to test whether TCR sequence diversity was altered and clonal T-cell expansion was caused by ivuxolimab. The monotherapy dose-escalation portion (N ≈ 52 patients) of the phase I ivuxolimab trial is reported in the paper. Results and caveats for the whole study, not just this receptor: In the 0.1-3.0 mg/kg groups, partial responders were among the patients with the lowest normalized peripheral clonal expansion, particularly in CD8+ T cells. After ivuxolimab, CD8+ T cells had more expanded clones than CD4+ T cells on average. Low levels of normalized T-cell clonal expansion were also seen in some nonresponding patients. Antigen specificity was not determined for the clonally expanded peripheral T cells. At doses of 0.1 to 3.0 mg/kg, clonal expansion of both CD4+ and CD8+ T cells in blood was seen between baseline and week 6.

The trial excluded patients who had a history of autoimmune disease or were on systemic immunosuppression. Peripheral blood for TCR sequencing was collected from all dose cohorts at baseline, on cycle 4 day 1, and on cycle 7 day 1. Samples came from an open-label, multicenter, first-in-human phase I dose-escalation trial of ivuxolimab. Adults with locally advanced or metastatic melanoma, renal cell carcinoma, hepatocellular carcinoma or head and neck squamous cell carcinoma were enrolled in the trial. Before TCR sequencing, CD4+ T cells and CD8+ T cells from peripheral blood were sorted into separate populations.

This TCR was recovered from an adult with an advanced solid tumor such as melanoma, head and neck, liver or kidney cancer. Recombination connected TRBV28 to TRBJ1-1; D gene: possibly TRBD1, on 6 matching bases. The specimen was CD4+ or CD8+ T cells sorted from blood, collected in a trial of the OX40 agonist ivuxolimab. DNA sequence: TGTGCCAGCAGTGCCACTACAGGGTGGAGCACTGAAGCTTTCTTT. This translates into CASSATTGWSTEAFF.